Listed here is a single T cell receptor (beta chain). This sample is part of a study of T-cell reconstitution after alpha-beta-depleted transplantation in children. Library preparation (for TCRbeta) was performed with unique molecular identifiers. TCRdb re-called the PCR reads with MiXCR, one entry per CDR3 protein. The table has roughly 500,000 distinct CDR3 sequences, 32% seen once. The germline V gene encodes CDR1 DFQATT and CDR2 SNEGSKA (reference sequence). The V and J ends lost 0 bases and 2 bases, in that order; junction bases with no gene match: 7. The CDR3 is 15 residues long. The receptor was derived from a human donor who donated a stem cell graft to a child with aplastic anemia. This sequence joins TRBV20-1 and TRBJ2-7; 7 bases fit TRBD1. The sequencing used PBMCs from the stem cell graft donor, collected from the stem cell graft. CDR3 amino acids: CSARDPGTATYEQYF. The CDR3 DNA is TGCAGTGCTAGAGATCCAGGGACAGCTACCTACGAGCAGTACTTC.